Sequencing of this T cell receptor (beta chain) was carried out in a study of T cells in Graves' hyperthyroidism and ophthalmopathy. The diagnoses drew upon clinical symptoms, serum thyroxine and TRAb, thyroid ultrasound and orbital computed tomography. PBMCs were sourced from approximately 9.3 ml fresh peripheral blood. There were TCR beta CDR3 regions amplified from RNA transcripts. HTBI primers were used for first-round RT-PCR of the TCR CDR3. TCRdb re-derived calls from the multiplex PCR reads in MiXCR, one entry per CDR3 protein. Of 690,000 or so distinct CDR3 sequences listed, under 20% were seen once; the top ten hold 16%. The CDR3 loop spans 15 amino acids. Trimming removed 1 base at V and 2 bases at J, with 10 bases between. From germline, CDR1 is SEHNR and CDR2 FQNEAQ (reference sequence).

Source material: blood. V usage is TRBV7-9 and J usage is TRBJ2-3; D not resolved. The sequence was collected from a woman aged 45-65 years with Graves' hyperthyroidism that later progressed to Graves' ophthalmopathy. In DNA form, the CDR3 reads TGTGCCAGCAGCTTAGAAGATGCTGACACAGATACGCAGTATTTT. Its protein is CASSLEDADTDTQYF.